Listed here are 2 T cell receptor beta chains from one sample, sequenced in a study of cytotoxic CD8 clonotypes in ibrutinib-treated CLL. TCRdb's copy holds only in-frame clones and misses some; the assay was immunoSEQ multiplex PCR. The sample lists 140,000 to 150,000 clones, 76% occurring once. Sequencing used PBMCs, obtained after 24 months of ibrutinib treatment. The origin of the receptors is a human donor with chronic lymphocytic leukemia.

This clone was counted between two and nine times. The chain carries TRBV27 and TRBJ1-4; 9 bases agree with TRBD1. V was pared by 5 bases and J by 8 bases, with 6 bases of the junction left unmatched. This CDR3 has 14 amino acids. Looked up from germline, CDR1 is MNHEY and CDR2 is SMNVEV (reference sequence). This CDR3 reads CASSHRGRREKLFF. The DNA of the CDR3 is TGTGCCAGCAGTCACAGGGGGCGCCGGGAAAAACTGTTTTTT.

The V gene is TRBV18, the J gene TRBJ2-1; D possibly uses TRBD1 or TRBD2 (6 bases each). CDR3 length: 16 amino acids. Germline values: CDR1 KGHSH, CDR2 LQKENI. V lost 4 bases, J lost 1 base, and 14 bases lay in between. CDR3: CASSRGADPSYNEQFF. The CDR3 coding sequence is TGTGCCAGCTCACGGGGGGCTGACCCATCCTACAATGAGCAGTTCTTC. The full variable domain, completed using reference TRBV18 and TRBJ2-1, is NAGVMQNPRHLVRRRGQEARLRCSPMKGHSHVYWYRQLPEEGLKFMVYLQKENIIDESGMPKERFSAEFPKEGPSILRIQQVVRGDSAAYFCASSRGADPSYNEQFFGPGTRLTVL.